This TCR beta chain appears in the sequencing data of a study of monozygotic twins with cystic fibrosis. The method was immunoSEQ multiplex PCR; TCRdb's version includes in-frame clones alone and lacks a portion of them. The repertoire holds over 25,000 clones, 96% seen once, with 2.5% to 3.5% in the top ten. Trimming pared 2 bases from V and 10 bases from J, leaving 12 bases between. CDR1 is KGHSH, CDR2 LQKENI, per germline. The CDR3 sequence is 12 residues long. The chain couples TRBV18 to TRBJ2-7, with D possibly TRBD2 on 5 matching bases. Material: blood. The receptor was isolated from a girl aged 2 to 9 with cystic fibrosis. CDR3 sequence (DNA): TGTGCCAGCTCACCAGAAGAGGGAGCCCAGTACTTC. It yields the protein CASSPEEGAQYF.